This TCR beta chain was identified during a study of blood T cell repertoires in COVID-19. Study context: The United States, Italy and Spain supplied acute and convalescent COVID-19 samples. T cells, B-cell-depleted T cells, or PBMCs supplied cDNA or gDNA.

This CDR3 has 15 amino acids. V lost 1 base, J lost 2 bases, and 14 bases lay in between. The germline V gene encodes CDR1 SQVTM and CDR2 ANQGSEA. Assay: immunoSEQ multiplex PCR; the TCRdb copy retains only in-frame clones and omits some. The table shows about 85,000 clones, with 87% occurring only once. This clone has a single count. The chain has TRBV29-1 and TRBJ1-1; D possibly corresponds to TRBD1 (6 bases). The source material was peripheral blood. The receptor's source is a man aged 55 to 69 with acute or convalescent COVID-19. CDR3 bases: TGCAGCGTTGAAGGAACGGGGGGGCGTAACACTGAAGCTTTCTTT. Translating gives CSVEGTGGRNTEAFF.